The 11 T cell receptor beta chains below all came from one sample that was sequenced in a study of blood T cell repertoires in COVID-19. Here immunoSEQ multiplex PCR was the method, and the copy in TCRdb shows in-frame clones only, minus some. The repertoire holds a few hundred thousand clones, with 90% as singletons. Input material: peripheral blood. These receptors originate from a woman aged 55 to 70 with COVID-19, enrolled during active disease.

The chain combines TRBV5-1 with TRBJ1-1; unclear D gene. CDR1 is SGHRS and CDR2 is YFSETQ in the germline V gene. The V and J ends lost 5 bases and 0 bases respectively, with 11 bases between them. The CDR3 is made up of 14 amino acids. The CDR3 here is CASRSEVMNTEAFF. The CDR3 nucleotides are TGCGCCAGCAGATCCGAGGTAATGAACACTGAAGCTTTCTTT.

The chain carries TRBV19 and TRBJ2-5; D is possibly TRBD2 (5 bases). Germline V gene lookup returns CDR1 LNHDA and CDR2 SQIVND (reference sequence). This CDR3 has 13 amino acids. Trimming removed 6 bases at V and 5 bases at J, with 13 bases between. The CDR3 is CASSASTGETQYF. Written as DNA, the CDR3 is TGTGCCAGTAGCGCCTCCACGGGGGAGACCCAGTACTTC.

V and J are TRBV11-3 and TRBJ2-2, with TRBD1 matching 11 bases. The CDR3 extends over 15 amino acids. V shed 5 bases and J 5 bases; nucleotides not matched to a gene: 4. CDR1 and CDR2 from the germline V gene are SGHNT and YENEEA. The CDR3 region is CASSRTGGWTGELFF. The DNA of the CDR3 is TGTGCCAGCAGCCGGACAGGGGGCTGGACCGGGGAGCTGTTTTTT.

The chain uses TRBV6-1 and TRBJ1-4; 7 nucleotides line up with TRBD1. Trimming removed 7 bases from V and 6 bases from J; junction bases left unmatched: 2. Germline loops: CDR1 MNHNS, CDR2 SASEGT. The CDR3 loop spans 12 amino acids. The CDR3 sequence: CASKTGDEKLFF. Here the CDR3 DNA reads TGTGCCAGCAAAACAGGGGATGAAAAACTGTTTTTT.

The gene calls are TRBV4-3 and TRBJ2-2, with a possible D match to TRBD2 (7 bases). Germline V gene lookup returns CDR1 LGHNA and CDR2 YSLEER. Deletions cut 1 base from V and 1 base from J, with 19 bases between. This CDR3 has 19 amino acids. The CDR3 region is CASSQAPRGGGVNTGELFF. CDR3 DNA sequence: TGCGCCAGCAGCCAAGCGCCGAGGGGAGGGGGAGTGAACACCGGGGAGCTGTTTTTT.

This clone showed up just a few times. The V call is TRBV6-1, the J call TRBJ2-1; unclear D gene. Germline lookup yields CDR1 MNHNS and CDR2 SASEGT. The CDR3 extends over 13 amino acids. The V and J ends lost 0 bases and 4 bases respectively, with 4 bases between them. The CDR3 DNA reads TGTGCCAGCAGTGAAGCAGAGTACAATGAGCAGTTCTTC. Protein: CASSEAEYNEQFF.

CDR3: CASRPLGGNYGYTF. As DNA, the CDR3 is TGTGCCAGCAGACCCTTGGGGGGTAACTATGGCTACACCTTC. V gene TRBV5-4 combines with J gene TRBJ1-2; D is possibly TRBD1 (5 bases). Germline V gives CDR1 SGHNT, CDR2 YYREEE (reference sequence). Trimming cost V 5 bases and J 1 base, with 12 bases left between them. The length of the CDR3 is 14 residues.

The chain is built from TRBV9 and TRBJ2-7, with 8 bases identical to TRBD2. The CDR3 totals 16 residues. Germline CDR1 reads SGDLS; CDR2 reads YYNGEE. The junction had 9 bases not matched to a gene; V was cut back by 2 bases and J by 2 bases. The DNA of the CDR3 is TGTGCCAGCAGCGTCCGTATAGCGGGGACCCCCTACGAGCAGTACTTC. Translation gives CASSVRIAGTPYEQYF.

The genes are TRBV6-1 and TRBJ2-3, with D unclear. Germline CDR1 reads MNHNS; CDR2 reads SASEGT. Trimming stripped 3 bases from V and 14 bases from J, with 21 bases between. The CDR3 is 14 amino acids. Here the CDR3 reads CASSETHNLTPRYF. Here the CDR3 DNA reads TGTGCCAGCAGTGAGACTCACAACCTAACCCCGAGGTATTTT.

J is TRBJ1-2 and V is TRBV11-3, with D possibly matching TRBD1 (5 bases). Deletions cut 5 bases from V and 8 bases from J, with 15 bases between. The CDR3 consists of 13 residues. From germline, CDR1 is SGHNT and CDR2 YENEEA. The CDR3 nucleotides read TGTGCCAGCAGCGCCGGGGGGAGCTCGGGCTACACCTTC. This sequence encodes CASSAGGSSGYTF.

This clone has only a few counts. The chain links TRBV12-5 to TRBJ2-7; D call uncertain. Trimming took 7 bases from V and 2 from J, leaving 18 bases between them. Germline-derived CDR1 and CDR2 are LGHNT and FRNRAP. The CDR3 consists of 15 residues. CDR3 bases: TGTGCTAGTGCCCCCGGTGAAACGTACCCCTACGAGCAGTACTTC. Its translation: CASAPGETYPYEQYF.